This TCR beta chain was observed in a study of technical replicates of blood from several donors. Looked up from germline, CDR1 is SGDLS and CDR2 is YYNGEE. V lost 4 bases and J 0 bases, leaving 12 bases between the germline ends. This CDR3 comprises 15 residues. Profiled with immunoSEQ multiplex PCR; TCRdb holds only in-frame clones, not every one. The sample yields 55,000 to 60,000 clones, just under 95% seen once. This receptor was identified in a human donor in good health. Some clones in this sample may be carry-over from other donors' samples. This rearrangement joins TRBV9 to TRBJ2-3; D perhaps matches TRBD2 (6 bases). The source material was PBMCs. CDR3 protein: CASSPRLESTDTQYF. Here the CDR3 DNA reads TGTGCCAGCAGCCCGCGACTAGAGAGCACAGATACGCAGTATTTT. The variable domain in full, completed from reference TRBV9 and TRBJ2-3, reads DSGVTQTPKHLITATGQRVTLRCSPRSGDLSVYWYQQSLDQGLQFLIQYYNGEERAKGNILERFSAQQFPDLHSELNLSSLELGDSALYFCASSPRLESTDTQYFGPGTRLTVL.